Presented here are 4 T cell receptor beta chains from one specimen sequenced in a study of PD-1 blockade in classical Hodgkin lymphoma. Specified time point: newly diagnosed, previously untreated cHL patient sample. TCRdb's copy holds only in-frame clones and misses some; the assay was immunoSEQ multiplex PCR. The sample lists fewer than 35,000 clones, about 89% occurring once. Specimen: peripheral blood mononuclear cells (PBMCs). The receptors stem from a human donor with classical Hodgkin lymphoma.

This clone was detected only a few times. This rearrangement joins TRBV11-2 to TRBJ1-1, with D unclear. The CDR3 has 13 amino acids. V gave up 1 base and J gave up 4 bases, with 7 bases separating them. The germline V gene encodes CDR1 SGHAT and CDR2 FQNNGV. CDR3 DNA: TGTGCCAGCAGCTTAGGAGGGCGCACTGAAGCTTTCTTT. As protein: CASSLGGRTEAFF.

This chain joins TRBV6-5 and TRBJ2-1; 14 bases align to TRBD2. Germline CDR1 reads MNHEY; CDR2 reads SVGAGI. The CDR3 loop spans 16 amino acids. V was clipped by 2 bases and J by 7 bases; unmatched bases: 4. The CDR3 coding sequence is TGTGCCAGCAGTTACCCGGGACTAGCGGGAGTAAATGAGCAGTTCTTC. Translation: CASSYPGLAGVNEQFF.

This chain uses TRBV5-4 with TRBJ2-7; 13 bases are a match to TRBD2. CDR3 size: 15 residues. Germline V lookup: CDR1 SGHNT, CDR2 YYREEE (reference sequence). J gave up 4 bases and V 4 bases, and 5 bases lay outside the gene matches. CDR3 nucleotides: TGTGCCAGCAGCCTGGGACTAGCGGGGACTTACGAGCAGTACTTC. Its translation: CASSLGLAGTYEQYF. The whole variable domain, remainder taken from reference TRBV5-4 and TRBJ2-7, is ETGVTQSPTHLIKTRGQQVTLRCSSQSGHNTVSWYQQALGQGPQFIFQYYREEENGRGNFPPRFSGLQFPNYSSELNVNALELDDSALYLCASSLGLAGTYEQYFGPGTRLTVT.

V gene TRBV6-1 combines with J gene TRBJ1-2, with 11 bases lining up with TRBD1. The CDR3 runs to 16 residues. V trimming: 1 base; J trimming: 2 bases; junction bases outside the gene matches: 3. Germline loops: CDR1 MNHNS, CDR2 SASEGT. CDR3 nucleotide sequence: TGTGCCAGCAGTGAAGAGGGACAGGGGGGAAACTATGGCTACACCTTC. It encodes CASSEEGQGGNYGYTF.